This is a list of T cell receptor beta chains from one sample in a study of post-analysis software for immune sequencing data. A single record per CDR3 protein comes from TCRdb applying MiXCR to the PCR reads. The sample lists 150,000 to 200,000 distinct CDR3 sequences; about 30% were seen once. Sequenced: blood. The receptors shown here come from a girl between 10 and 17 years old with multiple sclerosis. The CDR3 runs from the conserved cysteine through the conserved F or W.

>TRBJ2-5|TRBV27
CASSSFYRGPAGETQYF
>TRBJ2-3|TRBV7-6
CASSFLASEVAGDTQYF
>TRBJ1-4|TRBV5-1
CASTPGAQRSNEKLFF
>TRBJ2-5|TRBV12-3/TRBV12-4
CASSLTTPPGETQYF
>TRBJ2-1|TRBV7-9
CTSSPGTDNEQFF
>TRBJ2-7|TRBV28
CASRGLTGCPSYEQYF
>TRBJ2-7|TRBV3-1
CASSQRSTGEQYF
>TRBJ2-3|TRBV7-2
CAGSRTSGRAFTDTQYF
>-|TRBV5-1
CASTTLGLVGETQYF
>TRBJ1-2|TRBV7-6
CASSPLSSTNYGYTF
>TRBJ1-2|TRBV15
CATSRRTGSGYTF